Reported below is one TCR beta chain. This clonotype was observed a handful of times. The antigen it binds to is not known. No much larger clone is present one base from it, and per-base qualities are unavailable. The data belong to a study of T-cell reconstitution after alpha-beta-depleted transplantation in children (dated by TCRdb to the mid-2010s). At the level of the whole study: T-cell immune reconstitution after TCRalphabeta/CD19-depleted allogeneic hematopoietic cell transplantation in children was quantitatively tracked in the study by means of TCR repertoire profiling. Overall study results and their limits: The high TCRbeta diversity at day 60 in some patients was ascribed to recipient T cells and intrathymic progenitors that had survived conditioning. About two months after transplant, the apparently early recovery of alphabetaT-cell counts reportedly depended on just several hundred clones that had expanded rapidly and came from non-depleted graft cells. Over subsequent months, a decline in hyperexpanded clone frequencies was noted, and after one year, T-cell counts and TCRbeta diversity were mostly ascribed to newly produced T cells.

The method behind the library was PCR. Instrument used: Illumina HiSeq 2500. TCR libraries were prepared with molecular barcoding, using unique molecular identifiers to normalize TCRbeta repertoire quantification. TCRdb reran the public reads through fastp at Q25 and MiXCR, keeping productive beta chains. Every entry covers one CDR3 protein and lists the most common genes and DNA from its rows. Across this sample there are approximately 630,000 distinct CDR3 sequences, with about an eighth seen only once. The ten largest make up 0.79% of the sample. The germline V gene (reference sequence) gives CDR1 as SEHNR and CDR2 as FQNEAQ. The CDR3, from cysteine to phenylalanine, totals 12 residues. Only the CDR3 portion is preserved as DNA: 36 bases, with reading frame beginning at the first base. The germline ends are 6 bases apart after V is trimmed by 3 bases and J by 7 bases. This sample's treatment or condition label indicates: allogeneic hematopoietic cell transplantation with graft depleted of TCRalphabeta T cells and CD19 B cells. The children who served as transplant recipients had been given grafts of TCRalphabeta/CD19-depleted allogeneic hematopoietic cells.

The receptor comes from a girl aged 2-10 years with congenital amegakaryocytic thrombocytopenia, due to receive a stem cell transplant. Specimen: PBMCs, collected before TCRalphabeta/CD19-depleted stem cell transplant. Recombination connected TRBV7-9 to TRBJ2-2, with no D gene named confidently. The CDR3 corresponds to CASSFQNGELFF. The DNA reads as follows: TGTGCCAGCAGCTTCCAGAACGGGGAGCTGTTTTTT.